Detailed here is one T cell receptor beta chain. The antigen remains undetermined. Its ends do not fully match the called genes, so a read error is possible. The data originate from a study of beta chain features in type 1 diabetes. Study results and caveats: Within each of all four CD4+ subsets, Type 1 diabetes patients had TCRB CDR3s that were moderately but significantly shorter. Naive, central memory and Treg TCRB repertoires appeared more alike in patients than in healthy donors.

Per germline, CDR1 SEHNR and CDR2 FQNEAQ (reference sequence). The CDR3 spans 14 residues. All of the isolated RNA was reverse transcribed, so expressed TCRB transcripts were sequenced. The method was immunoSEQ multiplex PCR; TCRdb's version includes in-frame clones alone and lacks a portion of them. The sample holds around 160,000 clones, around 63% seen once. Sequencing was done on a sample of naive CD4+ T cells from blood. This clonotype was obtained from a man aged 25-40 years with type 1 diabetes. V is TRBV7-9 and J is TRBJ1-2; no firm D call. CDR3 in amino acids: CASGLRQKPYGYTF. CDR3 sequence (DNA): TGTGCCAGCGGCTTGAGGCAGAAACCCTATGGCTACACCTTC.